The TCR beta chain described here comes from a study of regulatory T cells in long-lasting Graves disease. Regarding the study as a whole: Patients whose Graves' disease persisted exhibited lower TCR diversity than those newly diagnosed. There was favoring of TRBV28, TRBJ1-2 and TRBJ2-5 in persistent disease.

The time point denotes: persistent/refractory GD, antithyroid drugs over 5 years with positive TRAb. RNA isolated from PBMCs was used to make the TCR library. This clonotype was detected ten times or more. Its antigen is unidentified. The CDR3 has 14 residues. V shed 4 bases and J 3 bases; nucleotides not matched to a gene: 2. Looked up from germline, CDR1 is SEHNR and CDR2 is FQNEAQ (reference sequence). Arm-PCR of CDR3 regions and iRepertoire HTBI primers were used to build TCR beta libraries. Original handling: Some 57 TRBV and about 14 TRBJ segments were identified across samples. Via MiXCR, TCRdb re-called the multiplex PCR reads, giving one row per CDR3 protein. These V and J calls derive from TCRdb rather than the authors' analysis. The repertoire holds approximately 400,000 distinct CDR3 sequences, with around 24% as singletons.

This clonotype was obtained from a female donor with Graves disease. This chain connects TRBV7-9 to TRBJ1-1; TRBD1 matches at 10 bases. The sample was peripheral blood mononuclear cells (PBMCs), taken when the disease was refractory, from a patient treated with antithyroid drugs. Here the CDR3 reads CASSSGQGDTEAFF. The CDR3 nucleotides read TGTGCCAGCAGCTCAGGACAGGGGGACACTGAAGCTTTCTTT. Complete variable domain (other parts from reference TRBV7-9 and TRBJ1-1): DTGVSQNPRHKITKRGQNVTFRCDPISEHNRLYWYRQTLGQGPEFLTYFQNEAQLEKSRLLSDRFSAERPKGSFSTLEIQRTEQGDSAMYLCASSSGQGDTEAFFGQGTRLTVV.